This TCR beta chain was found in a study of cytomegalovirus exposure and HLA in healthy donors. Points from the study as a whole: More clonal expansion characterized HLA-associated TCR beta chains than equally common others in a later analysis. Analyses of presence/absence relied on an assumption of roughly uniform sequencing depth across donors. In a later analysis, a missense DCLRE1C variant was linked to TCR beta V- and J-gene trimming.

Primers: 60 Vbeta forward and 13 Jbeta reverse. Profiling relied on immunoSEQ multiplex PCR, and the TCRdb table lists in-frame clones only, not all of them. Here the sample spans some 150,000 clones, around 80% being singletons. J was trimmed by 0 bases and V by 2 bases; bases with no gene match: 2. The germline V gene has CDR1 MDHEN and CDR2 SYDVKM. CDR3 length: 15 amino acids. This clone occurred a few times. The antigen remains undetermined. V usage is TRBV28 and J usage is TRBJ2-3; 7 bases are shared with TRBD2. Sequencing input: PBMCs. The source of this sequence is a man aged 40-50 years in good health and CMV-seronegative. DNA for the CDR3: TGTGCCAGCAGTTTAAACGGGGGGAGCACAGATACGCAGTATTTT. Translated: CASSLNGGSTDTQYF. Looking up the rest from reference TRBV28 and TRBJ2-3 gives the full variable domain: DVKVTQSSRYLVKRTGEKVFLECVQDMDHENMFWYRQDPGLGLRLIYFSYDVKMKEKGDIPEGYSVSREKKERFSLILESASTNQTSMYLCASSLNGGSTDTQYFGPGTRLTVL.